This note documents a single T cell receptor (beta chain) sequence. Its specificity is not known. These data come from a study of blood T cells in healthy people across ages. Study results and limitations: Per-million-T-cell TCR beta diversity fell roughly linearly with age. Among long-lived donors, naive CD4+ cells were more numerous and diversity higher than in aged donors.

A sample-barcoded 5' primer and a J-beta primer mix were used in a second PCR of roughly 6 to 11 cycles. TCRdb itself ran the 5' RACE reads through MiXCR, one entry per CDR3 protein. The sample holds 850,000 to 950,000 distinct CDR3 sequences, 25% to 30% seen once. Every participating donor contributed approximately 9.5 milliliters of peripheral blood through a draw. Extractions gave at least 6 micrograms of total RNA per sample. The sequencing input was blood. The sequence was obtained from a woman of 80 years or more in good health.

In nucleotides, the CDR3 is TGTGCCAGCAGTTGCGATGCGGGGGGCGTCTACAATGAGCAGTACTTC. This sequence encodes CASSCDAGGVYNEQYF. The rearrangement links TRBV6-2 or TRBV6-3 to TRBJ2-5; 8 bases fit TRBD2. Germline V gene lookup returns CDR1 MNHEY and CDR2 SVGEGT. The CDR3 runs 16 residues. Trimming removed 4 bases from V and 11 bases from J; junction bases left unmatched: 18.